The present T cell receptor beta chain was sequenced within a study of human T cells and chemical hapten exposure. In the original workflow: A typical sample had 95,638 TCRs, with about 20,000 to 690,600 overall. TCRdb redid the calling of the RACE reads with MiXCR, one entry per CDR3 protein. TCRdb assigned the V and J calls; the authors' analysis was not used. The sample lists roughly 38,000 distinct CDR3 sequences; around 10% were seen once. Study-wide points: Patch test score rose with PT1 expanded TCR count, significant at thresholds 8, 16 and 32, not 4.

The V gene lost 4 bases and the J gene lost 0 bases, with 7 bases spanning the gap. The CDR3 sequence is 14 residues long. CDR1 and CDR2 (germline): MNHNS, SASEGT. Time point of the sample: pre-sensitization, week 0. The treatment denotes: therapeutic diphenylcyclopropenone sensitization with weekly scalp DPC. It was from unfractionated whole blood that total RNA was extracted. As concerns this clonotype: No antigen is known for it.

The sequences come from whole blood, collected in connection with sensitization to the hapten diphenylcyclopropenone (DPC). The chain employs TRBV6-1 and TRBJ1-5; D remains unclear. The TCR sequence derives from a woman in her thirties or forties with alopecia areata. Some clones in this sample may be carry-over from other donors' samples. CDR3 nucleotide sequence: TGTGCCAGCAGTGTGCAGAATAGCAATCAGCCCCAGCATTTT. Protein sequence: CASSVQNSNQPQHF.